This passage covers 25 T cell receptor beta chains from one sample sequenced in a study of cytomegalovirus exposure and HLA in healthy donors. The study ran its PCR with 60 Vbeta and 13 Jbeta primers. Assay: immunoSEQ multiplex PCR; the TCRdb copy retains only in-frame clones and omits some. The data hold approximately 140,000 clones, with over 70% observed a single time. The specimen was PBMCs. All receptors derive from a male donor in good health and CMV-seronegative.

In its sample, this clone was seen a few times. This chain joins TRBV18 and TRBJ2-7, with D perhaps TRBD1 (5 bases). The CDR3 is made up of 16 amino acids. Germline V lookup: CDR1 KGHSH, CDR2 LQKENI. V was cut by 3 bases and J by 1 base, with 16 bases left in between. CDR3 nucleotides: TGTGCCAGCTCACCTTCCCAGGGTCTAAATTCCTACGAGCAGTACTTC. Translating it yields CASSPSQGLNSYEQYF. Drawing the rest from reference TRBV18 and TRBJ2-7, the complete variable domain is NAGVMQNPRHLVRRRGQEARLRCSPMKGHSHVYWYRQLPEEGLKFMVYLQKENIIDESGMPKERFSAEFPKEGPSILRIQQVVRGDSAAYFCASSPSQGLNSYEQYFGPGTRLTVT.

In the case of this clone: The same CDR3 is also encoded by other DNA sequences in this sample. The V and J genes are TRBV2 and TRBJ2-3; D is ambiguous. Trimming pared 0 bases from V and 6 bases from J, leaving 4 bases between. The CDR3 has 12 residues. CDR1 is SNHLY and CDR2 is FYNNEI in the germline V gene. CDR3 nucleotide sequence: TGTGCCAGCAGTGAAGCCCGGGATACGCAGTATTTT. Translated, it gives CASSEARDTQYF. Looking up the rest from reference TRBV2 and TRBJ2-3 gives the full variable domain: EPEVTQTPSHQVTQMGQEVILRCVPISNHLYFYWYRQILGQKVEFLVSFYNNEISEKSEIFDDQFSVERPDGSNFTLKIRSTKLEDSAMYFCASSEARDTQYFGPGTRLTVL.

The V gene is TRBV11-2, the J gene TRBJ2-5; 14 positions match TRBD2. Germline V CDR1 and CDR2: SGHAT, FQNNGV. The junction had 3 bases not matched to a gene; V was cut back by 1 base and J by 2 bases. The CDR3 runs to 17 residues. CDR3 residues: CASSLGLAGGTQETQYF. Here the CDR3 DNA reads TGTGCCAGCAGCTTAGGACTAGCGGGGGGGACTCAAGAGACCCAGTACTTC. The full variable domain, with the rest looked up from reference TRBV11-2 and TRBJ2-5, is EAGVAQSPRYKIIEKRQSVAFWCNPISGHATLYWYQQILGQGPKLLIQFQNNGVVDDSQLPKDRFSAERLKGVDSTLKIQPAKLEDSAVYLCASSLGLAGGTQETQYFGPGTRLLVL.

The genes are TRBV14 and TRBJ2-1; D may be TRBD1 (5 bases). Trimming removed 1 base at V and 10 bases at J, with 8 bases between. Germline lookup yields CDR1 SGHDN and CDR2 FVKESK. The CDR3 extends over 12 amino acids. The DNA of the CDR3 is TGTGCCAGCAGCCAAGTGACAGCCGAGCAGTTCTTC. As protein: CASSQVTAEQFF.

V usage is TRBV27 and J usage is TRBJ2-7; D possibly corresponds to TRBD2 (6 bases). Germline V gives CDR1 MNHEY, CDR2 SMNVEV (reference sequence). Trimming pared 5 bases from V and 9 bases from J, leaving 32 bases between. CDR3 length: 18 residues. The CDR3 loop reads CASSPRDGGFPSGVRQYF. The CDR3 DNA is TGTGCCAGCAGTCCCCGGGACGGAGGTTTCCCCTCGGGGGTCCGGCAGTACTTC.

The chain has TRBV7-9 and TRBJ1-2; D is undetermined. CDR3 length: 13 amino acids. Germline CDR1 reads SEHNR; CDR2 reads FQNEAQ (reference sequence). The ends were cut back, 5 bases at V and 8 bases at J, with 15 bases in the middle. The CDR3 DNA reads TGTGCCAGCAGCATTACATCTGAGGAGGGCTACACCTTC. Residues: CASSITSEEGYTF.

The CDR3 sequence is CASSHPGQGAFEAFF. For the CDR3, the DNA is TGTGCCAGCAGCCATCCGGGACAGGGGGCCTTCGAAGCTTTCTTT. The chain links TRBV5-4 to TRBJ1-1; 12 bases map to TRBD1. This CDR3 is built from 15 residues. Germline V gene data show CDR1 as SGHNT and CDR2 as YYREEE (reference sequence). Trimming removed 4 bases from V and 8 bases from J; junction bases left unmatched: 9.

The V call is TRBV5-1, the J call TRBJ2-1; D may be TRBD2 (5 bases). The CDR3 contains 15 residues. V gave up 6 bases and J gave up 0 bases, with 13 bases separating them. Germline CDR1 SGHRS, CDR2 YFSETQ. The DNA for the CDR3 is TGCGCCAGCACCTTAGCGTTAGCCTCCTACAATGAGCAGTTCTTC. This sequence encodes CASTLALASYNEQFF.

The chain recombines TRBV2 with TRBJ1-5; D possibly corresponds to TRBD1 (5 bases). The CDR3 length is 14 residues. The germline V gene encodes CDR1 SNHLY and CDR2 FYNNEI. With 1 base removed from V and 6 bases from J, the gap between germline ends came to 10 bases. CDR3 sequence reads: CASSEVGVPQPQHF. CDR3 sequence (DNA): TGTGCCAGCAGTGAAGTAGGGGTCCCTCAGCCCCAGCATTTT. Using reference TRBV2 and TRBJ1-5 for the parts outside the CDR3, the full variable domain is EPEVTQTPSHQVTQMGQEVILRCVPISNHLYFYWYRQILGQKVEFLVSFYNNEISEKSEIFDDQFSVERPDGSNFTLKIRSTKLEDSAMYFCASSEVGVPQPQHFGDGTRLSIL.

The chain links TRBV7-9 to TRBJ1-2, with TRBD1 matching 9 bases. The germline gives CDR1 SEHNR, CDR2 FQNEAQ (reference sequence). CDR3 length equals 15 residues. Unmatched junction bases numbered 9, after V lost 5 bases and J lost 5 bases. CDR3 in amino acids: CASSREQGARYGYTF. The DNA for the CDR3 is TGTGCCAGCAGCCGTGAACAGGGGGCGCGTTATGGCTACACCTTC.

The rearrangement uses TRBV27 and TRBJ2-5; 7 bases match TRBD1. In germline, CDR1 is MNHEY, CDR2 SMNVEV (reference sequence). Trimming cost V 4 bases and J 5 bases; bases outside gene matches: 10. The length of the CDR3 is 15 residues. The CDR3 coding sequence is TGTGCCAGCAGTTCGGGACAGCCTGGGATGGAGACCCAGTACTTC. Its protein product is CASSSGQPGMETQYF.

The rearrangement uses TRBV10-3 and TRBJ2-1, with 7 bases fitting TRBD2. This CDR3 spans 14 amino acids. Per the germline V gene, CDR1 is ENHRY and CDR2 is SYGVKD. V gave up 7 bases and J gave up 6 bases; unmatched junction bases: 9. CDR3 in DNA: TGTGCCATCACTCAAGCGGGGCAGAGCAATGAGCAGTTCTTC. Its translation: CAITQAGQSNEQFF.

This chain connects TRBV5-6 to TRBJ2-2; 12 bases map to TRBD2. Germline V CDR1 and CDR2: SGHDT, YYEEEE. V shed 0 bases and J 5 bases; nucleotides not matched to a gene: 5. The CDR3 contains 17 residues. The CDR3 nucleotides read TGTGCCAGCAGCTTGGATCTAGCGGGGGGGCGTACCGGGGAGCTGTTTTTT. This codes for CASSLDLAGGRTGELFF.

The rearrangement joins TRBV11-2 to TRBJ1-6, with TRBD1 as a possible D gene (5 bases). This CDR3 is 15 amino acids long. V was cut by 4 bases and J by 6 bases, with 13 bases left in between. Per germline, CDR1 SGHAT and CDR2 FQNNGV. CDR3 DNA sequence: TGTGCCAGCAGCTGGGAGGGGCCAGGTAATTCACCCCTCCACTTT. It yields the protein CASSWEGPGNSPLHF. The variable domain in full, with the rest retrieved from reference TRBV11-2 and TRBJ1-6, is EAGVAQSPRYKIIEKRQSVAFWCNPISGHATLYWYQQILGQGPKLLIQFQNNGVVDDSQLPKDRFSAERLKGVDSTLKIQPAKLEDSAVYLCASSWEGPGNSPLHFGNGTRLTVT.

The chain uses TRBV5-6 and TRBJ1-4, with D unclear. V was trimmed by 4 bases and J by 10 bases, leaving 20 bases between them. Germline CDR1 reads SGHDT; CDR2 reads YYEEEE. The CDR3 spans 15 residues. The CDR3, as DNA: TGTGCCAGCAGCGGGAGACGCGCTACCCCGGGAAAACTGTTTTTT. Residues: CASSGRRATPGKLFF. The full variable domain, in which reference TRBV5-6 and TRBJ1-4 provide the parts outside the CDR3, is DAGVTQSPTHLIKTRGQQVTLRCSPKSGHDTVSWYQQALGQGPQFIFQYYEEEERQRGNFPDRFSGHQFPNYSSELNVNALLLGDSALYLCASSGRRATPGKLFFGSGTQLSVL.

This chain uses TRBV28 with TRBJ2-2, with D possibly matching TRBD2 (6 bases). The CDR3 contains 15 residues. From germline, CDR1 is MDHEN and CDR2 SYDVKM. Trimming pared 6 bases from V and 7 bases from J, leaving 18 bases between. The CDR3 nucleotides read TGTGCCAGCAGGACATTGGCGGGATTCGACGGGGAGCTGTTTTTT. This encodes CASRTLAGFDGELFF.

In this sample, this clone turned up once. The chain uses TRBV30 and TRBJ1-2; possible D gene TRBD1, 5 bases. V lost 0 bases and J 5 bases, leaving 13 bases between the germline ends. The CDR3 loop spans 14 amino acids. Germline V gives CDR1 GTSNPN, CDR2 SVGIG (reference sequence). The CDR3 region has the DNA TGTGCCTGGAGTGTAGGGACTCTTGGATATGGCTACACCTTC. Protein sequence: CAWSVGTLGYGYTF.

This chain joins TRBV25-1 and TRBJ1-1; 8 positions agree with TRBD1. The germline gives CDR1 MGHDK, CDR2 SYGVNS. The CDR3 runs 15 residues. Trimming removed 3 bases from V and 2 bases from J; junction bases left unmatched: 5. The CDR3 DNA reads TGTGCCAGCAGTGATAACAGGGGGGGAAACACTGAAGCTTTCTTT. As protein: CASSDNRGGNTEAFF.

This chain uses TRBV28 with TRBJ2-6; no clear D gene. The CDR3 spans 15 residues. Between the trimmed V and J ends, which lost 7 bases and 0 bases, there was a span of 10 bases. From germline, CDR1 is MDHEN and CDR2 SYDVKM. CDR3 DNA: TGTGCCAGCAAAACACCAAGCTCTGGGGCCAACGTCCTGACTTTC. Amino acid sequence: CASKTPSSGANVLTF.

The rearrangement links TRBV4-3 to TRBJ2-7; 9 positions agree with TRBD1. V lost 1 base and J lost 6; bases outside the gene matches: 4. This CDR3 contains 14 residues. Per germline, CDR1 LGHNA and CDR2 YSLEER. CDR3 in amino acids: CASSQGQGVSEQYF. The CDR3 coding sequence is TGCGCCAGCAGCCAAGGACAGGGGGTGAGCGAGCAGTACTTC.

The V call is TRBV11-2, the J call TRBJ2-7; 9 bases line up with TRBD2. Germline values: CDR1 SGHAT, CDR2 FQNNGV. Losses at the gene ends were 2 bases for V and 4 bases for J; bases not matched to a gene: 3. There are 14 residues in the CDR3. The chain's CDR3 is CASSLLAGKYEQYF. The CDR3 coding sequence is TGTGCCAGCAGCTTACTAGCGGGGAAATACGAGCAGTACTTC.

This chain uses TRBV19 with TRBJ1-5, with 8 bases aligning to TRBD1. CDR3 size: 15 residues. Trimming removed 6 bases from V and 2 bases from J; junction bases left unmatched: 6. Germline CDR1 and CDR2: LNHDA and SQIVND (reference sequence). CDR3 sequence: CASRAGGTGNQPQHF. The CDR3 DNA follows: TGTGCCAGTAGGGCAGGGGGCACGGGCAATCAGCCCCAGCATTTT.

CDR3 nucleotide sequence: TGCGCCAGCAGCTTGGCCACAGGCCCCAACACTGAAGCTTTCTTT. Translated: CASSLATGPNTEAFF. V gene TRBV5-1 combines with J gene TRBJ1-1, with a possible D match to TRBD1 (5 bases). CDR1 is SGHRS, CDR2 YFSETQ, per germline. There are 15 residues in the CDR3. V lost 0 bases, J lost 2 bases, and 11 bases lay in between.

The rearrangement joins TRBV11-2 to TRBJ1-1; no definite D call. Germline CDR1 SGHAT, CDR2 FQNNGV. The V gene lost 2 bases and the J gene lost 7 bases, with 11 bases spanning the gap. The CDR3 has 13 amino acids. CDR3: CASSLYDMGEAFF. The CDR3 DNA reads as TGTGCCAGCAGCTTATACGACATGGGTGAAGCTTTCTTT.

The chain has TRBV21-1 and TRBJ2-1; TRBD1 is taken as the D call from the table, unchecked against the DNA. TRBV21-1 is reported as a pseudogene. The length of the CDR3 is 15 residues. The CDR3 DNA reads as TGTGCCAGCAGCATTGACAGGGAGACCTACAATGAGCAGTTCTTC. This gives the protein CASSIDRETYNEQFF.